These T cell receptor beta chains were read from a single sample in a study of CD8 T cells in Susac syndrome. MiXCR was run by TCRdb on the immunoSEQ multiplex PCR reads, yielding one entry per CDR3 protein. The table lists roughly 110,000 distinct CDR3 sequences, approximately 95% of them singletons, with over 0.4% in the top ten. Sequenced material: CD8+ T cells from PBMCs. These TCRs come from a human donor with Susac syndrome. The CDR3 runs from the conserved cysteine through the conserved F or W. The order of the fields is clone size, J gene, D gene, V gene, CDR3 DNA, CDR3 protein. D genes are given only for firm matches. Not every row has a clone size; where given, it reads once, few, many or a size class.

. TRBJ2-1 TRBD1 TRBV7-3 TGTGCCAGCAGCCCCGGACAGGGGGGGTTAAATGAGCAGTTCTTC CASSPGQGGLNEQFF
. TRBJ2-2 . TRBV29-1 TGCAGCGCCCACGTTGAACAGGGACCGACCGGGGAGCTGTTTTTT CSAHVEQGPTGELFF
. TRBJ2-1 TRBD2 TRBV14 TGTGCCAGCAGCCATACTAGCGGGGGGGCTGGTGAGCAGTTCTTC CASSHTSGGAGEQFF
. TRBJ2-5 TRBD2 TRBV5-1 TGCGCCAGCAGCCCTACGGGAGGGCTCGGGGAGACCCAGTACTTC CASSPTGGLGETQYF
. TRBJ2-1 . TRBV5-4 TGTGCCAGCAGCCGGGGCAATAACAATGAGCAGTTCTTC CASSRGNNNEQFF
. TRBJ2-1 . TRBV7-9 TGTGCCAGCAGCCGTCCTAGCGAATCCTACAATGAGCAGTTCTTC CASSRPSESYNEQFF
. TRBJ2-1 . TRBV13 TGTGCCAGCAGCTCGGTAGGGGGTATTGATGAGCAGTTCTTC CASSSVGGIDEQFF
. TRBJ1-5 . TRBV12-3/TRBV12-4 TGTGCCAGCCGGGGGGGTAGCAATCAGCCCCAGCATTTT CASRGGSNQPQHF
. TRBJ2-3 . TRBV4-1 TGCGCCAGCAGCGGTAGGAACACAGATACGCAGTATTTT CASSGRNTDTQYF
. TRBJ2-7 . TRBV20-1 TGCAGTGCTAAGGGGGGCGGATCCTACGAGCAGTACTTC CSAKGGGSYEQYF
. TRBJ1-5 . TRBV4-1 TGCGCCAGCAGCCAAGAAATTGGACTCTGGAATCAGCCCCAGCATTTT CASSQEIGLWNQPQHF
. TRBJ2-5 . TRBV7-9 TGTGCCAGCAGCCCCGGCGGGCTACAAGAGACCCAGTACTTC CASSPGGLQETQYF
. TRBJ2-5 . TRBV29-1 TGCAGCGTTGAAGGGAGGGGGGAAGAGACCCAGTACTTC CSVEGRGEETQYF
. TRBJ2-3 . TRBV4-1 TGCGCCAGCAGCCAAGAAGCCCTGGGGCGGACAGATACGCAGTATTTT CASSQEALGRTDTQYF
. TRBJ1-6 TRBD1 TRBV6-5 TGTGCCAGCGGGGACAGGGCTTGGTCACCCCTCCACTTT CASGDRAWSPLHF
. TRBJ2-7 TRBD1 TRBV5-6 TGTGCCAGCAGCCAGCCCCGGGACAGCTCCTACGAGCAGTACTTC CASSQPRDSSYEQYF
. TRBJ1-2 TRBD1 TRBV12-3/TRBV12-4 TGTGCCAGCAGTACTCACGGACAGGGTGGATACGGCTACACCTTC CASSTHGQGGYGYTF
. TRBJ2-2 . TRBV12-3/TRBV12-4 TGTGCCAGCAGTTTTTCCGGGCCGATCACCGGGGAGCTGTTTTTT CASSFSGPITGELFF
. TRBJ1-5 . TRBV29-1 TGCAGCCCCCCCGGAGGTTGTAGCAATCAGCCCCAGCATTTT CSPPGGCSNQPQHF
. TRBJ1-2 TRBD1 TRBV9 TGTGCCAGCAGCGTAGGGGACAGTTCTAACTATGGCTACACCTTC CASSVGDSSNYGYTF
. TRBJ1-2 . TRBV20-1 TGCAGTGCTAGAGAGGGCTCCCACTATGGCTACACCTTC CSAREGSHYGYTF
. TRBJ2-1 . TRBV4-2 TGTGCCAGCAGCCATACTGGACCCAATGAGCAGTTCTTC CASSHTGPNEQFF
few TRBJ2-7 TRBD2 TRBV20-1 TGCAGTGCTAGAGACCTTAGCGGGGGGGCCTACGAGCAGTACTTC CSARDLSGGAYEQYF
. TRBJ2-5 . TRBV7-2 TGTGCCAGCAGCTTACAAAGGGCCCAAGAGACCCAGTACTTC CASSLQRAQETQYF
. TRBJ2-7 . TRBV7-2 TGTGCCAGCATTACGTCAGGCAGCCACGAGCAGTACTTC CASITSGSHEQYF
. TRBJ2-1 TRBD1 TRBV5-6 TGTGCCAGCAGCGAACGGGACAGAGACAATGAGCAGTTCTTC CASSERDRDNEQFF
. TRBJ2-5 TRBD1 TRBV11-1 TGTGCCAGCAGCCTCGCACCGGGACAGGAGTATGATAGGCAAGAGACCCAGTACTTC CASSLAPGQEYDRQETQYF
. TRBJ2-7 . TRBV7-2 TGTGCCAGCAGCTCCGATTTCTACGAGCAGTACTTC CASSSDFYEQYF
once TRBJ2-3 TRBD2 TRBV5-1 TGCGCCAGCAGCTCACCAGGACTAGAAGTTGTTACGCAGTATTTT CASSSPGLEVVTQYF
. TRBJ2-7 TRBD1 TRBV12-3/TRBV12-4 TGTGCCAGCAGTCGCCCGGGACAGGTACTCTACGAGCAGTACTTC CASSRPGQVLYEQYF
. TRBJ1-6 . TRBV5-6 TGTGCCAGCAGCTTGGGGGGTGGGTATTCACCCCTCCACTTT CASSLGGGYSPLHF
. TRBJ2-1 . TRBV29-1 TGCAGCGTTGCCCCCTACAATGAGCAGTTCTTC CSVAPYNEQFF
. TRBJ1-1 TRBD1 TRBV29-1 TGCAGCGTTGTCGACAGGGGTGGATCTGAAGCTTTCTTT CSVVDRGGSEAFF
. TRBJ2-5 . TRBV6-6 TGTGCCAGCAGCTCCGCTGGGACCCAGTACTTC CASSSAGTQYF
. TRBJ2-6 . TRBV4-1 TGCGCCAGCAGCCCCCTTGTGGCACCTCCCTCTGGGGCCAACGTCCTGACTTTC CASSPLVAPPSGANVLTF
once TRBJ1-2 . TRBV29-1 TGCAGCCTCCGAGCGGAGGTCTCGGACACCTTC CSLRAEVSDTF
. TRBJ2-3 . TRBV6-1 TGTGCCAGCAGTGAGACAGAGAGTGGGGTAGATACGCAGTATTTT CASSETESGVDTQYF
. TRBJ2-7 TRBD1 TRBV7-9 TGTGCCAGCAGCTCCGGGACAGGGGGCAGCCACGAGCAGTACTTC CASSSGTGGSHEQYF
. TRBJ2-1 TRBD1 TRBV4-1 TGCGCCAGCAGCCACCACGGGACAGGCTACAATGAGCAGTTCTTC CASSHHGTGYNEQFF
. TRBJ2-1 . TRBV20-1 TGCAGTGCTAGAGATTGGTCACGAAACCTTGAGCAGTTCTTC CSARDWSRNLEQFF
. TRBJ2-1 . TRBV4-2 TGTGCCAGCAGCCAAGAGAACTTGGAGCAGTTCTTC CASSQENLEQFF